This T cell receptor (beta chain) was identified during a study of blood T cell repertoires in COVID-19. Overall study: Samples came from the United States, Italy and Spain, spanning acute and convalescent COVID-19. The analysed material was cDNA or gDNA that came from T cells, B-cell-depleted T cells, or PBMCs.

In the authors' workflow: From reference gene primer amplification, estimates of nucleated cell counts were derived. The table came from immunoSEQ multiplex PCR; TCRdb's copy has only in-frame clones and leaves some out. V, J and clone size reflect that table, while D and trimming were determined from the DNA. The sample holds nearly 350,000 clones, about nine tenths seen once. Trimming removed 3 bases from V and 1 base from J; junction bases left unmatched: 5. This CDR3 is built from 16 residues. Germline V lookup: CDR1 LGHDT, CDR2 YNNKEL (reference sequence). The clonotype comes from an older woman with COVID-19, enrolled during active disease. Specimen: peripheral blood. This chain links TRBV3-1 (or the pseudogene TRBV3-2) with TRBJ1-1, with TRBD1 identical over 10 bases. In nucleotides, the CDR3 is TGTGCCAGCAGCCACCACGGGACAGGGGAGAACACTGAAGCTTTCTTT. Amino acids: CASSHHGTGENTEAFF.